This T cell receptor (beta chain) was recovered during a study of cytomegalovirus exposure and HLA in healthy donors. General study points: The study listed 150 to 200 cytomegalovirus-associated TCR beta chains.

PCR involved 60 Vbeta and 13 Jbeta primers. Clones were sequenced by immunoSEQ multiplex PCR, and TCRdb holds only the in-frame ones, with some missing. The data contain about 150,000 clones, more than 60% of them seen just once; the ten biggest clones take up about 9.4%. This clone has just a few counts. As yet, its antigen is unknown. Each of the donors was a healthy bone marrow donor. This CDR3 is built from 13 residues. Germline V gene data show CDR1 as SGHDT and CDR2 as YYEEEE. V was shortened by 3 bases and J by 6 bases, with 11 bases between the two germline ends. The rearrangement joins TRBV5-6 to TRBJ2-3; D unresolved. The sequence came from a man aged 25-45 years in good health and CMV-seropositive. The specimen was PBMCs. CDR3 bases: TGTGCCAGCAGCTCCACTCACCCTGATACGCAGTATTTT. This codes for CASSSTHPDTQYF. The complete variable domain, with remaining parts taken from reference TRBV5-6 and TRBJ2-3, reads DAGVTQSPTHLIKTRGQQVTLRCSPKSGHDTVSWYQQALGQGPQFIFQYYEEEERQRGNFPDRFSGHQFPNYSSELNVNALLLGDSALYLCASSSTHPDTQYFGPGTRLTVL.